What follows are 9 T cell receptor beta chains derived from one specimen sequenced in a study of OX40 agonist ivuxolimab in advanced cancers. Assay: immunoSEQ multiplex PCR; the TCRdb copy retains only in-frame clones and omits some. This sample has 80,000 or so clones, with approximately 80% found just once. Sequenced material: CD4+ or CD8+ T cells sorted from blood, taken in a trial of the OX40 agonist ivuxolimab. The origin of the receptors is an adult with an advanced solid tumor such as melanoma, head and neck, liver or kidney cancer.

The rearrangement uses TRBV10-3 and TRBJ2-5; TRBD1 matches 9 bases. CDR3 length: 15 amino acids. Germline V lookup: CDR1 ENHRY, CDR2 SYGVKD. Unmatched junction bases numbered 3, after V lost 1 base and J lost 3 bases. This CDR3 is CAISELTGGEETQYF. CDR3 bases: TGTGCCATCAGTGAGTTGACAGGGGGAGAAGAGACCCAGTACTTC.

A single count supports this clone. The rearrangement uses TRBV29-1 and TRBJ2-2; D unclear. This CDR3 is 15 amino acids long. Germline CDR1 SQVTM, CDR2 ANQGSEA. V was cut by 8 bases and J by 7 bases, with 23 bases left in between. CDR3 loop: CSTYSGPSKGGELFF. The CDR3 nucleotides read TGCAGCACTTATTCCGGGCCATCTAAAGGCGGGGAGCTGTTTTTT.

The rearrangement joins TRBV5-5 to TRBJ2-1; TRBD2 matches at 14 bases. The CDR3 consists of 20 residues. V trimming: 3 bases; J trimming: 1 base; junction bases outside the gene matches: 12. Per germline, CDR1 SGHKS and CDR2 YYEKEE (reference sequence). CDR3 nucleotides: TGTGCCAGCAGCTCGTTTCGGACTAGCGGGAGGAGCGGATCCTACAATGAGCAGTTCTTC. As protein: CASSSFRTSGRSGSYNEQFF.

The chain recombines TRBV20-1 with TRBJ2-5, with D perhaps TRBD2 (5 bases). The J call may be mistaken, given a closer DNA end match to TRBJ2-7. In germline, CDR1 is DFQATT, CDR2 SNEGSKA (reference sequence). This CDR3 contains 11 residues. The CDR3 is CSARGGYEQYF. In DNA, the CDR3 is TGCAGTGCTCGAGGAGGCTACGAGCAGTACTTC.

V usage is TRBV5-1 and J usage is TRBJ2-5, with D possibly called TRBD1 or TRBD2 (5 bases each). The germline V gene encodes CDR1 SGHRS and CDR2 YFSETQ. V lost 2 bases and J 6 bases, leaving 17 bases between the germline ends. The CDR3 has 15 residues. The DNA of the CDR3 is TGCGCCAGCAGCTTAGGACTGGGGGATTATAAGACCCAGTACTTC. It specifies CASSLGLGDYKTQYF.

The rearrangement uses TRBV14 and TRBJ1-2; a possible D gene is TRBD1 (6 bases). V was pared by 4 bases and J by 2 bases, with 8 bases between. Per the germline V gene, CDR1 is SGHDN and CDR2 is FVKESK. The CDR3 has 13 amino acids. CDR3 sequence reads: CASSRGPNYGYTF. In DNA, the CDR3 is TGTGCCAGCAGCCGGGGGCCAAACTATGGCTACACCTTC.

The chain links TRBV28 to TRBJ2-3, with TRBD2 matching 9 bases. V was pared by 3 bases and J by 5 bases, with 6 bases of the junction left unmatched. Per germline, CDR1 MDHEN and CDR2 SYDVKM. The CDR3 is 15 residues long. The CDR3 reads CASSFLGGREDTQYF. The CDR3 DNA reads TGTGCCAGCAGTTTTTTGGGCGGGAGGGAAGATACGCAGTATTTT.

This clone was observed a few times. This rearrangement joins TRBV5-1 to TRBJ2-2; 8 bases are shared with TRBD1. This CDR3 spans 16 amino acids. After removal of 1 base from V and 1 base from J, the junction contained 3 bases not matched to a gene. Germline CDR1 is SGHRS and CDR2 is YFSETQ. CDR3 residues: CASSLSGGRNTGELFF. In DNA form, the CDR3 reads TGCGCCAGCAGCTTGTCAGGGGGCAGGAACACCGGGGAGCTGTTTTTT.

V is TRBV6-1 and J is TRBJ2-7, with a weak D call TRBD2 (5 bases). The CDR3 contains 11 residues. Germline V lookup: CDR1 MNHNS, CDR2 SASEGT. Trimming took 8 bases from V and 6 from J, leaving 11 bases between them. CDR3 bases: TGTGCCAGCGGGTGGGAGACCGAGCAGTACTTC. Translated: CASGWETEQYF.